This TCR beta chain came from a study of blood T cells in healthy people across ages (dated by TCRdb to between 2014 and 2016). Regarding the complete study: In model experiments, roughly one uniquely barcoded TCR beta cDNA molecule per two T cells was captured by template switching. Age-related changes in TCR beta repertoire diversity were measured in the study by deep sequencing normalized with unique cDNA molecular identifiers. The donors were divided into four age groups: young (average around 16 years), middle-aged (around 41), aged (under 70) and long-lived (about 80). Two additional independent replicas of 1 million unique cDNA reads from the same blood draw were analyzed for two donors (one aged 18 to 29 and one aged 80 or older). Broader findings and caveats from the paper: Compared with the aged group, the long-lived group had more naive CD4+ T cells, fewer expanded clones and increased TCR diversity, a pattern suggesting age selection. The percentage of naive T cells measured by flow cytometry correlated strongly with observed TCR beta diversity. Bulk unsorted PBMC profiling prevented conclusive comparison of naive and antigen-experienced compartments. Total diversity estimates from one million sequenced T cells were considered lower bounds and underestimates. Because donor CMV infection status was unknown, age-related changes in expanded clonotypes were potentially confounded. As age increased, observed TCR beta diversity per million T cells dropped in a roughly linear way, and a significant reduction was already evident by age approximately 40.

About this clonotype itself: The target of this receptor is not known. Qualities for individual bases were not recorded, and no much larger clone is one base off.

V is cut by 2 bases and J by 5 bases, and the space between the germline ends is 6 bases. The CDR3 covers 12 residues, taking in both the cysteine and the phenylalanine. Only CDR3 DNA remains: 36 bases, in frame from the first base. Systemically healthy Caucasian individuals from Russia, over 30 in total and aged about 6 to 100 years, were included as donors. About 9.6 milliliters of peripheral blood were collected from each donor into EDTA-treated Vacutainer tubes. Ficoll-Paque density-gradient centrifugation was used to isolate PBMCs, with at least 6.5 million obtained per sample. Trizol reagent was used to extract total RNA from the PBMCs, yielding at least 5 micrograms per sample. Naive CD45RAhigh/CD27high T cell percentages were measured by flow cytometry on a PBMC aliquot from every donor. Preparation of the library involved 5' RACE. Sequencing took place on an Illumina HiSeq 2500. A second roughly 6 to 12 cycle PCR used a sample-barcoded 5' primer and a J-beta primer mix. A template-switch 5' adaptor carrying 12 random nucleotides introduced a unique molecular identifier onto each TCR beta cDNA molecule. At least 3 million CDR3-containing paired-end reads were obtained from each sample. All of the RNA was converted into first-strand cDNA using the Mint cDNA synthesis kit, with a TRBC-specific oligonucleotide serving as the primer. Following uracil-DNA glycosylase treatment, all cDNA underwent a first 18-cycle PCR with the universal primers M1SS and BC2_uni_R. As for the authors' bioinformatics: For normalization, 1 million high-quality reads, each with a distinct molecular identifier, were randomly selected from each sample. Instead of being binned into consensus sequences, reads with shared molecular identifiers were discarded. CDR3 identification, clonotype clustering and error correction used MiTCR with a Q25 quality threshold and the strictest error-elimination algorithm. A nonparametric unseen species model using Euler transformation provided a lower-bound estimate of total TCR beta diversity. TCRdb reprocessed the public reads (quality trimming at Q25 with fastp, clone calling with MiXCR) and kept in-frame beta chains. Each CDR3 protein appears once, grouped with its most common genes and DNA. V and J calls and clone size were set by TCRdb, not the authors. The table for this sample lists about 800,000 distinct CDR3 sequences; around a quarter of them were counted only once. In total, the top ten clones hold roughly 3.5% of the sample.

This same sample was also taken into another study, of T cells of mothers and their children. In that second paper, the authors write: Nine systemically healthy Caucasian individuals, comprising three mothers and their six children, were included as donors. cDNA synthesis consumed the entire amount of extracted RNA, loaded at 1.5 ug RNA in each 15 ul reaction. Sample barcodes and 2-4 random nucleotides were added via the M1S primer in the second PCR. Over 8.5 million TCR beta CDR3 reads were obtained for each mother, and millions of reads were obtained for each child. Thymic selection shapes the output of TCR recombination in a similar way in related and unrelated pairs, and inherited differences have a minor effect. Normalized repertoire overlap was always slightly but never significantly higher in related than unrelated mother-child pairs. No persistent microchimeric T cell clones were found, with a detection sensitivity of approximately 100 clones per million clonotypes. To look for features that set related mother-child pairs apart from unrelated individuals, the researchers ran deep NGS to compare the TCR beta repertoires of mothers and children. The mean age was roughly 36 +/- 4 years for the mothers and about 12 +/- 4 years for the children. After adapter ligation with NEBNext reagents, the libraries were sequenced on Illumina HiSeq 2000 with 100+100 nt paired-end reads. To prevent cross-contamination, the mother and child libraries were prepared one month apart and sequenced in separate runs. Each donor had between about 450,000 and 2,100,000 distinct TCR beta clonotypes identified. Naive TCR beta clonotypes were estimated from low-frequency clonotypes matched to each donor's FACS-determined naive share, without sorting.

What was sequenced was blood. The chain joins TRBV12-3 or TRBV12-4 to TRBJ1-1; no D gene call is confident. The source of this sequence is a boy younger than 18 in good health. For the CDR3, the sequence is CASSLRVTEAFF. The bases read TGTGCCAGCAGTTTACGAGTGACTGAAGCTTTCTTT.